The clone carrying this TCR beta chain is a singleton in its sample. Its antigen is unknown. Here immunoSEQ multiplex PCR was the method, and the copy in TCRdb shows in-frame clones only, minus some. Here the sample spans 120,000 to 150,000 clones, 78% being singletons. The data are from a study of PD-1 blockade in classical Hodgkin lymphoma. For the study at large: Administration of nivolumab to patients was at 3 mg/kg intravenously every 2 weeks.

No patient escaped relapse after autologous stem cell transplantation, and brentuximab vedotin exposure varied. Progressive disease, partial response or complete response was each patient's best response. Study-wide points: Healthy donors were reported to have higher baseline TCR diversity than newly diagnosed patients. Only CD4+ TCR diversity, not CD8+, had risen significantly by C4D1.

The input for sequencing was peripheral blood mononuclear cells (PBMCs), taken before the second cycle of nivolumab. The receptor's source is a human donor with classical Hodgkin lymphoma.

In DNA, the CDR3 is TGCAGCGTTGAAGATCACGGAGCTGGAGTTAATGAGCAGTTCTTC. Translated, it gives CSVEDHGAGVNEQFF. The chain is built from TRBV29-1 and TRBJ2-1; D is undetermined. Germline lookup yields CDR1 SQVTM and CDR2 ANQGSEA. This CDR3 spans 15 amino acids. The ends were cut back, 0 bases at V and 7 bases at J, with 16 bases in the middle.